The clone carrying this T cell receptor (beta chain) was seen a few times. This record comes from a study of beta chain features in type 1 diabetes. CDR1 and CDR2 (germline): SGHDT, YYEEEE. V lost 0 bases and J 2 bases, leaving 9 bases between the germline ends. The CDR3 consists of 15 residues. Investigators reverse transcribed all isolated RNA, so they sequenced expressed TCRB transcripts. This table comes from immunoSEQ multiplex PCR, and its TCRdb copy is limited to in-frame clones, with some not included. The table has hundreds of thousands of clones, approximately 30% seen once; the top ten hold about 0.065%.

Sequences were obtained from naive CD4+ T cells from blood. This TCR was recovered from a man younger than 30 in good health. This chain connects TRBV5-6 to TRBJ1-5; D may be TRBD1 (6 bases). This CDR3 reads CASSLAGVGNQPQHF. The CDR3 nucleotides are TGTGCCAGCAGCTTGGCAGGGGTGGGCAATCAGCCCCAGCATTTT.